Listed below are T cell receptor beta chains from one sample, sequenced in a study of long-term antiretroviral therapy in people with HIV. The table came from immunoSEQ multiplex PCR; TCRdb's copy has only in-frame clones and leaves some out. The table includes under 40,000 clones, more than 75% detected once. This sample comprised unsorted PBMCs, obtained roughly 2.9 years before starting antiretroviral therapy. These receptors were collected from a woman in her 30s with HIV. Each CDR3 is given with its conserved first and last residue. A D gene is named only where the DNA matches it firmly. Clone size appears in some rows only: once, few, many, or a class for an expanded clone.

TRBV2,TRBJ2-7,NA,NA,CASSEQVPSYEQYF,TGTGCCAGCAGTGAACAGGTGCCATCCTACGAGCAGTACTTC
TRBV19,TRBJ2-1,NA,NA,CASSRPGGSYNEQFF,TGTGCCAGTAGCCGCCCCGGGGGTTCCTACAATGAGCAGTTCTTC
TRBV25-1,TRBJ2-3,once,NA,CASSENDRYTDTQYF,TGTGCCAGCAGTGAAAACGACAGGTACACAGATACGCAGTATTTT
TRBV9,TRBJ1-2,NA,NA,CASSVGWGPAVGYTF,TGTGCCAGCAGCGTAGGCTGGGGGCCGGCAGTTGGCTACACCTTC
TRBV5-1,TRBJ2-7,NA,NA,CASSLGVRGSSSYEQYF,TGCGCCAGCAGCTTGGGAGTACGGGGGAGTAGTTCCTACGAGCAGTACTTC
TRBV11-2,TRBJ1-2,few,NA,CASSLDPGSGYGYTF,TGTGCCAGCAGCTTGGACCCGGGGAGTGGCTATGGCTACACCTTC
TRBV6-1,TRBJ1-2,NA,NA,CASSGWQGGGYTF,TGTGCCAGCAGTGGGTGGCAGGGTGGCGGCTACACCTTC
TRBV10-2,TRBJ2-5,once,NA,CASSEWARVKETQYF,TGCGCCAGCAGTGAGTGGGCCAGGGTCAAAGAGACCCAGTACTTC
TRBV5-6,TRBJ2-5,NA,NA,CASSLVSEETQYF,TGTGCCAGCAGCTTGGTTTCTGAAGAGACCCAGTACTTC
TRBV19,TRBJ1-1,NA,NA,CASSNTLNTEAFF,TGTGCCAGTAGTAACACCCTGAACACTGAAGCTTTCTTT
TRBV9,TRBJ1-1,NA,NA,CASSRLGATEAFF,TGTGCCAGCAGCCGGCTGGGGGCCACTGAAGCTTTCTTT
TRBV6-5,TRBJ2-7,NA,NA,CASSNSGHDYEQYF,TGTGCCAGCAGTAATTCGGGACATGACTACGAGCAGTACTTC
TRBV5-8,TRBJ1-5,NA,NA,CASSSVGDNQPQHF,TGTGCCAGCAGCTCAGTGGGGGACAATCAGCCCCAGCATTTT
TRBV7-6,TRBJ2-1,few,NA,CASSDYNEQFF,TGTGCCAGCAGCGACTACAATGAGCAGTTCTTC
TRBV6-1,TRBJ2-3,NA,NA,CASSEARGRGTDTQYF,TGTGCCAGCAGTGAAGCCAGGGGAAGAGGGACAGATACGCAGTATTTT
TRBV5-6,TRBJ2-1,NA,TRBD1,CASSLSTGWEWNEQFF,TGTGCCAGCAGCTTGTCGACAGGGTGGGAGTGGAATGAGCAGTTCTTC
TRBV19,TRBJ2-6,NA,NA,CASSGDTGANVLTF,TGTGCCAGTAGTGGGGACACTGGGGCCAACGTCCTGACTTTC
TRBV6-1,TRBJ1-5,NA,NA,CASSAKDTSNQPQHF,TGTGCCAGCAGTGCCAAAGACACGAGCAATCAGCCCCAGCATTTT
TRBV2,TRBJ1-6,NA,TRBD1,CASQGQQNSPLHF,TGTGCCAGCCAGGGACAGCAGAATTCACCCCTCCACTTT
TRBV10-3,TRBJ2-7,NA,NA,CAISESVPEQYF,TGTGCCATCAGTGAGTCGGTTCCCGAGCAGTACTTC
TRBV29-1,TRBJ2-1,NA,TRBD2,CSVPPGLAGGYNEQFF,TGCAGCGTTCCCCCGGGACTAGCGGGGGGGTATAATGAGCAGTTCTTC
TRBV7-9,TRBJ2-5,NA,TRBD2,CASSYAGLAGEETQYF,TGTGCCAGCAGCTATGCGGGACTAGCGGGGGAAGAGACCCAGTACTTC
TRBV7-2,TRBJ1-2,NA,NA,CASSLDRTIHYGYTF,TGTGCCAGCAGCTTAGACAGAACAATCCACTATGGCTACACCTTC
TRBV14,TRBJ1-6,NA,NA,CASSPFDGSPLHF,TGTGCCAGCAGCCCATTCGACGGTTCACCCCTCCACTTT
TRBV5-1,TRBJ2-2,NA,NA,CASSLDVTVNTGELFF,TGCGCCAGCAGCTTGGATGTGACAGTAAACACCGGGGAGCTGTTTTTT
TRBV4-1,TRBJ1-2,NA,TRBD1,CASSQRDRDGYTF,TGCGCCAGCAGCCAACGGGACAGAGATGGCTACACCTTC
TRBV2,TRBJ1-5,NA,NA,CASSEGGYSNQPQHF,TGTGCCAGCAGTGAGGGGGGCTATAGCAATCAGCCCCAGCATTTT
TRBV4-1,TRBJ1-1,NA,NA,CASSQDRGENTEAFF,TGCGCCAGCAGCCAAGACAGGGGCGAGAACACTGAAGCTTTCTTT
TRBV10-2,TRBJ1-6,NA,NA,CASTLAGPSPLHF,TGCGCCAGCACGTTGGCCGGCCCTTCACCCCTCCACTTT
TRBV7-2,TRBJ1-2,NA,NA,CASSFRQLYGYTF,TGTGCCAGCAGTTTCAGACAGCTGTATGGCTACACCTTC
TRBV6-5,TRBJ2-7,NA,TRBD1,CASSANRGFNSEQYF,TGTGCCAGCAGTGCAAACAGGGGGTTCAATTCCGAGCAGTACTTC
TRBV6-4,TRBJ1-2,NA,TRBD1,CASRLSGGYNYGYTF,TGTGCCAGCAGATTATCAGGGGGGTATAACTATGGCTACACCTTC
TRBV7-2,TRBJ1-2,NA,TRBD1,CASSRGTGEVGYTF,TGTGCCAGCAGCCGAGGGACAGGGGAGGTTGGCTACACCTTC
TRBV30,TRBJ2-3,NA,NA,CAWSVTRGRDTQYF,TGTGCCTGGAGTGTAACGAGGGGCAGAGATACGCAGTATTTT
TRBV27,TRBJ2-2,NA,NA,CASSGNTGELFF,TGTGCCAGCAGCGGTAACACCGGGGAGCTGTTTTTT
TRBV2,TRBJ2-1,NA,NA,CASSEGETSSFF,TGTGCCAGCAGTGAAGGGGAGACTAGTAGCTTCTTC
TRBV7-3,TRBJ2-2,NA,TRBD2,CASSPIGGAQAGELFF,TGTGCCAGCTCACCCATCGGGGGGGCGCAGGCCGGGGAGCTGTTTTTT
TRBV5-5,TRBJ1-2,once,NA,CASSLAGRIYGYTF,TGTGCCAGCAGCTTGGCAGGGAGGATCTATGGCTACACCTTC
TRBV4-1,TRBJ2-1,NA,NA,CASSHGKVGRHNEQFF,TGCGCCAGCAGCCATGGGAAGGTGGGAAGACACAATGAGCAGTTCTTC
TRBV27,TRBJ1-2,NA,NA,CASSLSATFNGYTF,TGTGCCAGCAGTTTATCGGCGACCTTCAATGGCTACACCTTC
TRBV11-2,TRBJ2-5,NA,NA,CASSLVSETQYF,TGTGCCAGCAGCTTAGTTTCAGAGACCCAGTACTTC
TRBV5-8,TRBJ2-2,NA,NA,CASSSQLAGERTGELFF,TGTGCCAGCAGCTCCCAACTCGCAGGGGAGCGCACCGGGGAGCTGTTTTTT
TRBV10-3,TRBJ2-1,NA,TRBD2,CAITGLAKGEQFF,TGTGCCATCACTGGACTAGCGAAGGGTGAGCAGTTCTTC
TRBV5-8,TRBJ1-4,NA,TRBD1,CASSPRTGAPEKLFF,TGTGCCAGCAGCCCTCGGACAGGGGCTCCTGAAAAACTGTTTTTT
TRBV29-1,TRBJ1-1,NA,NA,CSTRRQTNVGTEAFF,TGCAGCACTCGTAGACAGACTAACGTTGGCACTGAAGCTTTCTTT
TRBV15,TRBJ2-2,NA,NA,CATSSPTGTGELFF,TGTGCCACCAGCAGTCCCACCGGCACCGGGGAGCTGTTTTTT
TRBV18,TRBJ1-6,NA,NA,CASSPSTSSNSPLHF,TGTGCCAGCTCACCATCCACCTCTTCTAATTCACCCCTCCACTTT
TRBV30,TRBJ2-6,NA,NA,CAWSHGPIDLGANVLTF,TGTGCCTGGAGTCACGGCCCGATAGACCTGGGGGCCAACGTCCTGACTTTC
TRBV19,TRBJ2-6,NA,NA,CASSIGTSRILKANVLTF,TGTGCCAGTAGTATAGGGACTTCCCGGATTTTGAAGGCCAACGTCCTGACTTTC
TRBV5-4,TRBJ2-1,NA,NA,CASSPRDFNEQFF,TGTGCCAGCAGCCCCCGGGATTTCAATGAGCAGTTCTTC
TRBV19,TRBJ2-3,NA,NA,CASRRQGTDTQYF,TGTGCCAGTAGAAGGCAGGGGACAGATACGCAGTATTTT
TRBV2,TRBJ2-2,NA,NA,CASGDGLSPTGELFF,TGTGCCAGCGGGGACGGACTCTCTCCCACCGGGGAGCTGTTTTTT
TRBV5-1,TRBJ1-6,NA,NA,CASSSTRDGYNSPLHF,TGCGCCAGCAGCTCCACTCGGGACGGGTATAATTCACCCCTCCACTTT
TRBV6-6,TRBJ1-5,NA,NA,CASSYLAGQNQPQHF,TGTGCCAGCAGTTACTTGGCAGGGCAGAATCAGCCCCAGCATTTT